The following is a T cell receptor (beta chain) sequence with its context. V lost 0 bases, J lost 4 bases, and 30 bases lay in between. CDR3 length: 21 amino acids. Looked up from germline, CDR1 is SGHVS and CDR2 is FQNEAQ. Sequencing used immunoSEQ multiplex PCR; TCRdb keeps in-frame clones, though not all of them. The sample holds roughly 87,000 clones, approximately 84% seen once. The sample originates from a study of blood T cell repertoires in COVID-19. The genes are TRBV7-8 and TRBJ1-2, with a possible D match to TRBD1 (6 bases). Specimen: peripheral blood. The sequence derives from a woman aged 55-70 years with acute or convalescent COVID-19. CDR3 loop: CASSLARYKLVLRGNGYGYTF. The CDR3 DNA reads TGTGCCAGCAGCTTAGCGAGATATAAGTTGGTCCTCAGGGGCAATGGCTATGGCTACACCTTC.